This T cell receptor (beta chain) was obtained from a study of T cells in localized non-small cell lung cancer. As regards this clone: The antigen is undetermined.

The germline V and J ends were trimmed by 1 base and 9 bases, with 10 bases remaining between them. The CDR3 is made up of 14 amino acids. Germline V CDR1 and CDR2: LGHNA, YSLEER. Some clones are missing from TCRdb's copy, which holds only in-frame ones; the method was immunoSEQ multiplex PCR. The sample has about 70,000 clones, 86% seen once. Study-level results: The highest T cell clonality was in uninvolved adjacent lung, above tumor. Paired adjacent lung recovered a median roughly 56 of the top 100 tumor clones. Higher blood T cell density tracked longer overall survival. Analysis by sequencing included only one tumor region, so heterogeneity remains possible.

The clonotype was recovered from a male donor aged 60 or over with stage III squamous cell lung carcinoma. Sequenced material: peripheral blood, taken before any cancer treatment. This rearrangement joins TRBV4-3 to TRBJ1-6, with D possibly TRBD1 on 5 matching bases. CDR3 sequence reads: CASSQALGGSPLHF. CDR3 coding DNA: TGCGCCAGCAGCCAAGCACTGGGGGGTTCACCCCTCCACTTT.